This T cell receptor beta chain comes out of a study of cytomegalovirus exposure and HLA in healthy donors. Regarding the study as a whole: DRB1 showed the most TCR associations and HLA-C the fewest in a later analysis, as rates varied by HLA locus.

V trimming: 6 bases; J trimming: 4 bases; junction bases outside the gene matches: 3. The CDR3 totals 13 residues. Germline V gives CDR1 MNHEY, CDR2 SVGAGI. About this clone itself: As yet, its antigen is unknown.

The PCR used 60 Vbeta and 13 Jbeta primers. Sequencing used immunoSEQ multiplex PCR; TCRdb keeps in-frame clones, though not all of them. The top ten clones hold roughly 3% of a sample with around 210,000 clones, around 77% of them seen once. The receptor's source is a woman in her twenties or thirties in good health and CMV-seronegative. The chain couples TRBV6-5 to TRBJ1-1; 9 bases are a match to TRBD1. Sequenced: PBMCs. This CDR3 reads CASRHRGLTEAFF. The CDR3 region has the DNA TGTGCCAGCAGGCACAGGGGGCTCACTGAAGCTTTCTTT.